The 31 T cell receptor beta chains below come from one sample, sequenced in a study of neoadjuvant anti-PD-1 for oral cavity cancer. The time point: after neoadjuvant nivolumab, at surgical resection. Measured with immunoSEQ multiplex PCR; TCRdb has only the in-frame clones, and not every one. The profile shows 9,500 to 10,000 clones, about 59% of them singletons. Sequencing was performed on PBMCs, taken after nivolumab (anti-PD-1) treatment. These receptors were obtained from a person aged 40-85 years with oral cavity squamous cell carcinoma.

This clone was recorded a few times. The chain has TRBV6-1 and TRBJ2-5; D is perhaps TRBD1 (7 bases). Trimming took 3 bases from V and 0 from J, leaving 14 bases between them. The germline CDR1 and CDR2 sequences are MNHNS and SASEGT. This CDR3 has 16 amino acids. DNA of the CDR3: TGTGCCAGCAGTGAGCCAGGGGGGAGTAACCAAGAGACCCAGTACTTC. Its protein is CASSEPGGSNQETQYF.

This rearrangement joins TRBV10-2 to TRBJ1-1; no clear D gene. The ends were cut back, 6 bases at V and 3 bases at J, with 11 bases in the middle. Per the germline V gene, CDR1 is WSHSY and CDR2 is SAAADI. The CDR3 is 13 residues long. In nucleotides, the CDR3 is TGCGCCAGCAGGGACCCCGGCCACACTGAAGCTTTCTTT. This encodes CASRDPGHTEAFF.

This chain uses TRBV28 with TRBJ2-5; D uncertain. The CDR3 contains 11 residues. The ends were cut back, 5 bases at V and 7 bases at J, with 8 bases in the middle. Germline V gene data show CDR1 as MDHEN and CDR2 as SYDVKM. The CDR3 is CASSIAWTQYF. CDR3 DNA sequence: TGTGCCAGCAGTATTGCCTGGACCCAGTACTTC.

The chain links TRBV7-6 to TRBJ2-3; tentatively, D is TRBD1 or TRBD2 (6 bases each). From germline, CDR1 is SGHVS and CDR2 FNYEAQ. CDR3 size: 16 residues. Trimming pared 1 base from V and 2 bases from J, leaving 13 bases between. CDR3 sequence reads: CASSLEVGGYTDTQYF. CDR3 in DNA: TGTGCCAGCAGCTTAGAGGTGGGGGGCTACACAGATACGCAGTATTTT.

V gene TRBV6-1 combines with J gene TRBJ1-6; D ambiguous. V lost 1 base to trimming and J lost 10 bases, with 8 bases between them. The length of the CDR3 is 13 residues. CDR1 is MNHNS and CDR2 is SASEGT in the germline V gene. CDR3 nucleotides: TGTGCCAGCAGTGAAGACAGTTGGTCACCCCTCCACTTT. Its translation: CASSEDSWSPLHF.

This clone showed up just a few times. CDR3 nucleotides: TGTGCCAGCAGTGAGGGCCCGGCGTCCCAGACCCAGTACTTC. Protein: CASSEGPASQTQYF. The chain joins TRBV6-1 to TRBJ2-5; D is unclear. This CDR3 spans 14 amino acids. The germline V gene has CDR1 MNHNS and CDR2 SASEGT. The ends were cut back, 3 bases at V and 6 bases at J, with 14 bases in the middle.

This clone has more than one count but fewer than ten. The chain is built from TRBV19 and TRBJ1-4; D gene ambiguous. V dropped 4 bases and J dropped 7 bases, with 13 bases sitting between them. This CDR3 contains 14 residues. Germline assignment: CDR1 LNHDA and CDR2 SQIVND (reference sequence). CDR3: CASSRSDRSEKLFF. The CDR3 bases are TGTGCCAGTAGTAGATCAGATAGAAGTGAAAAACTGTTTTTT.

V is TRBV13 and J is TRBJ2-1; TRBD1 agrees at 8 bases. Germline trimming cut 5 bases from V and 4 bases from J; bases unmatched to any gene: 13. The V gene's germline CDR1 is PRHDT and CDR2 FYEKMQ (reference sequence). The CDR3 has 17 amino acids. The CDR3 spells CASSLSIARQGYNEQFF. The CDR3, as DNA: TGTGCCAGCAGCCTTTCCATCGCGCGACAGGGGTACAATGAGCAGTTCTTC.

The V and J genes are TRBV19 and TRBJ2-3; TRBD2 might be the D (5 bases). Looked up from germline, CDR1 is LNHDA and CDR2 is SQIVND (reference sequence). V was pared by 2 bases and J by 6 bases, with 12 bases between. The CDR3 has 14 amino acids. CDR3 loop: CASSIPGRRDTQYF. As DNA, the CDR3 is TGTGCCAGTAGTATACCTGGGAGAAGGGATACGCAGTATTTT.

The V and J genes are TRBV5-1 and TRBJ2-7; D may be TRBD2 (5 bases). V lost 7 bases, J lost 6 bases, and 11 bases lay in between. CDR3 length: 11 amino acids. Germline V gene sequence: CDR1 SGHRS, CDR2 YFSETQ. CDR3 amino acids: CASDAGREQYF. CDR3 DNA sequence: TGCGCCAGCGACGCGGGCCGCGAGCAGTACTTC. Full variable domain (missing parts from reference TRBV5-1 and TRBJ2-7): KAGVTQTPRYLIKTRGQQVTLSCSPISGHRSVSWYQQTPGQGLQFLFEYFSETQRNKGNFPGRFSGRQFSNSRSEMNVSTLELGDSALYLCASDAGREQYFGPGTRLTVT.

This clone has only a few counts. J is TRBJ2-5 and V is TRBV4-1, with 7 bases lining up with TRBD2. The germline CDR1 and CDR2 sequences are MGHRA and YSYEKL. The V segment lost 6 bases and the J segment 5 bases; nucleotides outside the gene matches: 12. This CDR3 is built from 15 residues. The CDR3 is CASSHNLRGTETQYF. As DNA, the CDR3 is TGCGCCAGCAGTCATAATTTGCGGGGGACTGAGACCCAGTACTTC.

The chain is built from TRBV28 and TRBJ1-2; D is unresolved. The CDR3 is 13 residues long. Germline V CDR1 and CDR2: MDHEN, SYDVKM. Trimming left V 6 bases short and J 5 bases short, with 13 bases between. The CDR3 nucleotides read TGTGCCAGCAGCCGGATTACAGATTATGGCTACACCTTC. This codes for CASSRITDYGYTF.

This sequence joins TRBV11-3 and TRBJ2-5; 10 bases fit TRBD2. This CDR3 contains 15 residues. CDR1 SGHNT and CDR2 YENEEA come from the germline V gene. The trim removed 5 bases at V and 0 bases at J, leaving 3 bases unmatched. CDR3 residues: CASSERGGHQETQYF. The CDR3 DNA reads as TGTGCCAGCAGCGAGCGGGGGGGCCACCAAGAGACCCAGTACTTC.

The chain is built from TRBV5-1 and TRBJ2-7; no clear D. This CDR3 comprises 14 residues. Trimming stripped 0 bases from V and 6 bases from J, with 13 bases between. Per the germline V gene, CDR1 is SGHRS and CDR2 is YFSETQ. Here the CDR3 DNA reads TGCGCCAGCAGCTTGGACATTGGCCTCCGCGAGCAGTACTTC. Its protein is CASSLDIGLREQYF.

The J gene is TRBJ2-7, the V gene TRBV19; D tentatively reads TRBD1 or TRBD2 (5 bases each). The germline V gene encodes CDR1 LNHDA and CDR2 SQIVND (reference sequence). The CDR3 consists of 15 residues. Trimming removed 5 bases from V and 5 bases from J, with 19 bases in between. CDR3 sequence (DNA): TGTGCCAGTAGTCAGTCCCGGGCAGGGAGTGACGAGCAGTACTTC. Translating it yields CASSQSRAGSDEQYF.

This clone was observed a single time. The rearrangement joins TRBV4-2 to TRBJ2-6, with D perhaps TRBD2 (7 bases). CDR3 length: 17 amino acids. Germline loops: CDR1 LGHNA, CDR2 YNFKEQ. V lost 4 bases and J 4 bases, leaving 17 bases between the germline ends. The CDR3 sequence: CASSPGLGGTGANVLTF. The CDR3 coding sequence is TGTGCCAGCAGCCCCGGTCTCGGGGGGACAGGGGCCAACGTCCTGACTTTC.

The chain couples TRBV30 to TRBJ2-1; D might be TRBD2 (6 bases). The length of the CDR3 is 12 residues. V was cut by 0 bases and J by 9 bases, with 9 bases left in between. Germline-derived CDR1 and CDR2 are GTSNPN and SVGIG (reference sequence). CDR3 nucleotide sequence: TGTGCCTGGAGTGTACTGGAGGGTGAGCAGTTCTTC. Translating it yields CAWSVLEGEQFF.

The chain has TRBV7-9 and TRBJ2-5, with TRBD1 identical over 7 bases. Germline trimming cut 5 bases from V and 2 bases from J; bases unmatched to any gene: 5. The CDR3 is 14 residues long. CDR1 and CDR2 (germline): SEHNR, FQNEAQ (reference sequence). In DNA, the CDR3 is TGTGCCAGCAGCGCCGGGACAGCGCAAGAGACCCAGTACTTC. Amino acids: CASSAGTAQETQYF.

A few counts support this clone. The CDR3 DNA sequence: TGTGCCAGTAGTACCTACGGACAGGTCCTAGGGGACATTCAGTACTTC. Its translation is CASSTYGQVLGDIQYF. J is TRBJ2-4 and V is TRBV19; 7 bases map to TRBD1. CDR3 length equals 16 residues. Germline values: CDR1 LNHDA, CDR2 SQIVND (reference sequence). Trimming removed 4 bases from V and 8 bases from J; junction bases left unmatched: 14. The full variable domain, in which reference TRBV19 and TRBJ2-4 provide the parts outside the CDR3, is DGGITQSPKYLFRKEGQNVTLSCEQNLNHDAMYWYRQDPGQGLRLIYYSQIVNDFQKGDIAEGYSVSREKKESFPLTVTSAQKNPTAFYLCASSTYGQVLGDIQYFGAGTRLSVL.

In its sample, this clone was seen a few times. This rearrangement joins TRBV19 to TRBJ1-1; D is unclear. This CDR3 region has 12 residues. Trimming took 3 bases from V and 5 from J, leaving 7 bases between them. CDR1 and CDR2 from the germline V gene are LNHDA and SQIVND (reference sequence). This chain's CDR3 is CASSMRGTEAFF. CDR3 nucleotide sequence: TGTGCCAGTAGTATGCGAGGGACTGAAGCTTTCTTT.

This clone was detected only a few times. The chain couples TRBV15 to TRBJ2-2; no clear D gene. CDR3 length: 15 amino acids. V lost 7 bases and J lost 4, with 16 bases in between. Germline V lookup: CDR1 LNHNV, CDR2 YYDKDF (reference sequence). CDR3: CATTLGPWGTGELFF. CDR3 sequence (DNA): TGTGCCACCACTTTAGGGCCTTGGGGCACCGGGGAGCTGTTTTTT.

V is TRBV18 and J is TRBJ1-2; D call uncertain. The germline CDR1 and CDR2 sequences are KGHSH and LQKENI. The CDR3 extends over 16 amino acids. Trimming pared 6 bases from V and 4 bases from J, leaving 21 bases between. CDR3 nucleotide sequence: TGTGCCAGCTCCCAAACCCCGGCAGCTTACACCTATGGCTACACCTTC. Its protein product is CASSQTPAAYTYGYTF.

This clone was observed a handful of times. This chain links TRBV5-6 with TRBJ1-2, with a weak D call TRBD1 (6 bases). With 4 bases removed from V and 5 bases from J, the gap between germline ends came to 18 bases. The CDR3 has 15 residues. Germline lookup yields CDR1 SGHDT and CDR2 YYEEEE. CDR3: CASSRTTGTKYGYTF. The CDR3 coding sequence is TGTGCCAGCAGCCGTACTACCGGGACAAAATATGGCTACACCTTC.

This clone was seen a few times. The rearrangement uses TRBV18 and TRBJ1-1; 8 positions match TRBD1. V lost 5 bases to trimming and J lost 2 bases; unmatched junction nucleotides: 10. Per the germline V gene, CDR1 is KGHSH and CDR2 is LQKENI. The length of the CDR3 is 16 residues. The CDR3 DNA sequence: TGTGCCAGCTCATTACCCTTAGGACAGGGAAACACTGAAGCTTTCTTT. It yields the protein CASSLPLGQGNTEAFF.

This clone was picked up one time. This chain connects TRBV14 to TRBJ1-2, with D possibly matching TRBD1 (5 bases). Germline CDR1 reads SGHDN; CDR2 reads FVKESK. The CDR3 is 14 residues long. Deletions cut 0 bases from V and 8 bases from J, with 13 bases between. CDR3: CASSQDPRVRGYTF. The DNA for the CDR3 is TGTGCCAGCAGCCAAGATCCCAGGGTGAGAGGCTACACCTTC.

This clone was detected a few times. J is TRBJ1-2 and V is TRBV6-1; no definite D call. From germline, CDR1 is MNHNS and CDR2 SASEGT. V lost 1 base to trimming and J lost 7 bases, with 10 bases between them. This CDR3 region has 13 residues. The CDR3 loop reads CASSEVVSSGYTF. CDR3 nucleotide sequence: TGTGCCAGCAGTGAAGTAGTAAGTTCTGGCTACACCTTC.

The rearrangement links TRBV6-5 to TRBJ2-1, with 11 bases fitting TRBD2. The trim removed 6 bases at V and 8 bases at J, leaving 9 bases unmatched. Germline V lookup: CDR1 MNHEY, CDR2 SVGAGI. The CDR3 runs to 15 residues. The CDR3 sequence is CASSPLAGGLDEQFF. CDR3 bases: TGTGCCAGCAGCCCTCTAGCGGGAGGCCTTGATGAGCAGTTCTTC.

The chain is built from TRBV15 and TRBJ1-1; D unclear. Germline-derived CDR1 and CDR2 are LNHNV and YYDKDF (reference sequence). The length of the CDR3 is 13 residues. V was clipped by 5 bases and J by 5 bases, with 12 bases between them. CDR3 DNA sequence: TGTGCCACCAGCGACGCATTGGAGACTGAAGCTTTCTTT. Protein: CATSDALETEAFF.

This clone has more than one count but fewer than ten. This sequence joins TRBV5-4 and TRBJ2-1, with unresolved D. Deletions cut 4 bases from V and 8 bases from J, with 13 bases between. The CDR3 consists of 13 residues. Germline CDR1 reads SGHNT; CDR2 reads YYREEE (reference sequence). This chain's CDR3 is CASSPPESDEQFF. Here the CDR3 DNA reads TGTGCCAGCAGCCCTCCTGAGTCTGATGAGCAGTTCTTC.

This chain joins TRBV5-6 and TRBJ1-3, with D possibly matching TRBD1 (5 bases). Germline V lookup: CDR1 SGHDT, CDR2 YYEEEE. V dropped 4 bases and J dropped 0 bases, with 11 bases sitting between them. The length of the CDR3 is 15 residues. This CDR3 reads CASSAWGSSGNTIYF. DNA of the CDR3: TGTGCCAGCAGCGCTTGGGGCAGCTCTGGAAACACCATATATTTT.

The CDR3 DNA reads TGTGCCAGCAGTTTAGGGACAGGGGAAACTGAAGCTTTCTTT. This codes for CASSLGTGETEAFF. V usage is TRBV6-4 and J usage is TRBJ1-1; 10 nucleotides match TRBD1. The CDR3 covers 14 residues. The V and J ends lost 5 bases and 5 bases, in that order; junction bases with no gene match: 5. Germline V gives CDR1 MRHNA, CDR2 SNTAGT.